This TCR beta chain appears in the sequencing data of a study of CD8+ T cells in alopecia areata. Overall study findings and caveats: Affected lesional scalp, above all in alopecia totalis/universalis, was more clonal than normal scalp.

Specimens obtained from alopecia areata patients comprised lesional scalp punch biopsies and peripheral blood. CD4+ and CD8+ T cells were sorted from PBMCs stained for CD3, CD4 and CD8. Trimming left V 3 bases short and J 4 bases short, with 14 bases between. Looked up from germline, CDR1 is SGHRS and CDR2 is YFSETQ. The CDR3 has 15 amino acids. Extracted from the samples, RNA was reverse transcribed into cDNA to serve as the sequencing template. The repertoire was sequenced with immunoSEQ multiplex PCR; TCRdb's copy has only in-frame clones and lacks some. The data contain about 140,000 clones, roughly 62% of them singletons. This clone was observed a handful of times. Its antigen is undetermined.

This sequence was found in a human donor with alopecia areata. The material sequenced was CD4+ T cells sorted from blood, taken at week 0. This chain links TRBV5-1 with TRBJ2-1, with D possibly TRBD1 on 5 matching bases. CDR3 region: CASSSSGYSYNEQFF. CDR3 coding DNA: TGCGCCAGCAGCTCCTCAGGGTATAGTTACAATGAGCAGTTCTTC.